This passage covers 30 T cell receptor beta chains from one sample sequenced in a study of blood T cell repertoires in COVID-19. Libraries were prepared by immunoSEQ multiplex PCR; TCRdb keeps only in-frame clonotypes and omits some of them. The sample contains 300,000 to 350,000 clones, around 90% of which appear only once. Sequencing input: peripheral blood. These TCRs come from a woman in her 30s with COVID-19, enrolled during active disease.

The CDR3 DNA reads TGTGCCATCAGTGAGTCGGCCCCTGGTGAGCAGTTCTTC. Amino acids: CAISESAPGEQFF. This chain connects TRBV10-3 to TRBJ2-1, with no clear D. The germline gives CDR1 ENHRY, CDR2 SYGVKD. The CDR3 has 13 residues. Trimming removed 0 bases from V and 9 bases from J, with 9 bases in between.

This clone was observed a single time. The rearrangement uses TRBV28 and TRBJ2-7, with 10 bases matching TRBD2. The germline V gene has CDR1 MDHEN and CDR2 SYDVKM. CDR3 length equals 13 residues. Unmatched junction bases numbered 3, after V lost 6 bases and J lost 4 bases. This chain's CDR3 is CASSLAGAYEQYF. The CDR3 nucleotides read TGTGCCAGCAGCCTAGCGGGAGCGTACGAGCAGTACTTC.

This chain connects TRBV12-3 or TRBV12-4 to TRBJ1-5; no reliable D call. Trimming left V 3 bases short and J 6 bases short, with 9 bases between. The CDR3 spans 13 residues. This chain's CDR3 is CASSFEPSQPQHF. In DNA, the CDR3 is TGTGCCAGCAGTTTTGAGCCTAGTCAGCCCCAGCATTTT.

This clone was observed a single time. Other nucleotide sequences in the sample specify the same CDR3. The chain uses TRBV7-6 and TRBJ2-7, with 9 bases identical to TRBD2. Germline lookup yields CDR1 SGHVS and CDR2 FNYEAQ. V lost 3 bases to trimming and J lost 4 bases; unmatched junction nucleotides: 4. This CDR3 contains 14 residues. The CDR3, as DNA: TGTGCCAGCAGCTTGGCTAGCGGGGATTACGAGCAGTACTTC. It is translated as CASSLASGDYEQYF.

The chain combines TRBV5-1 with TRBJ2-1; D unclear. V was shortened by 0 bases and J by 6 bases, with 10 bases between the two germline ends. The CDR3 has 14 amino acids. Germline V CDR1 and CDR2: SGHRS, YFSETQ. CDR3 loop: CASSLGELSNEQFF. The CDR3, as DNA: TGCGCCAGCAGCTTGGGCGAACTAAGCAATGAGCAGTTCTTC.

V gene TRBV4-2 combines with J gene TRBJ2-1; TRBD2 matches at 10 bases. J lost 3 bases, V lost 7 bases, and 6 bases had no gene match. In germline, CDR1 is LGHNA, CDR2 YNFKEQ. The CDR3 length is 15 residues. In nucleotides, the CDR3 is TGTGCCAGCACTGCTGGACTAGCGGACTACAATGAGCAGTTCTTC. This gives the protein CASTAGLADYNEQFF.

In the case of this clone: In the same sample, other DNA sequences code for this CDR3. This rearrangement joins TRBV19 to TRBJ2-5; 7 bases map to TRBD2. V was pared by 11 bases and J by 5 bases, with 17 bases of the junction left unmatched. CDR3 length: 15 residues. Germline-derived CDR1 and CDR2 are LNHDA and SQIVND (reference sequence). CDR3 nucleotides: TGTGCCCGCGGGTGGGGTGGGGAGGGTCAGGAGACCCAGTACTTC. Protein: CARGWGGEGQETQYF.

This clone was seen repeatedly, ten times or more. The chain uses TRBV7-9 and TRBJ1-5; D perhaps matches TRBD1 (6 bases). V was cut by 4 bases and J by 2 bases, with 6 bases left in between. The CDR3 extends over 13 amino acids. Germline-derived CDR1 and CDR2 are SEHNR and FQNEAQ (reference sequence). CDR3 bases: TGTGCCAGCAGCTCAGGGGGCAATCAGCCCCAGCATTTT. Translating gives CASSSGGNQPQHF.

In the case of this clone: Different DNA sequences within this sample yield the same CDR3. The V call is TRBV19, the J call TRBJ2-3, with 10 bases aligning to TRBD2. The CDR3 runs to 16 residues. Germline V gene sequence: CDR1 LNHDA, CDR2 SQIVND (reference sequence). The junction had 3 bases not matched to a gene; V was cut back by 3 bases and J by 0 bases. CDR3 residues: CASSILAGASTDTQYF. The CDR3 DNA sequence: TGTGCCAGTAGTATCCTAGCGGGGGCTAGCACAGATACGCAGTATTTT.

CDR3 amino acids: CASSLYRERADTQYF. The CDR3 DNA reads as TGTGCCAGCAGCCTCTACCGGGAGAGGGCCGATACGCAGTATTTT. The rearrangement uses TRBV7-3 and TRBJ2-3; possibly TRBD2 for D (6 bases). V lost 5 bases, J lost 6 bases, and 18 bases lay in between. From germline, CDR1 is SGHTA and CDR2 FQGTGA. The CDR3 length is 15 residues.

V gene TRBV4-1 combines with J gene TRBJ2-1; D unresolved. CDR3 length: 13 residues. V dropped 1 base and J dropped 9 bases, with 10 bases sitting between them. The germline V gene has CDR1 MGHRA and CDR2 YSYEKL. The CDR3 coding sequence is TGCGCCAGCAGCCAAGCGAATTCGGGTGAGCAGTTCTTC. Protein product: CASSQANSGEQFF.

Here the CDR3 reads CASSAREGQAPYEQYF. As DNA, the CDR3 is TGTGCCAGCAGCGCGAGGGAGGGGCAGGCCCCCTACGAGCAGTACTTC. V and J are TRBV9 and TRBJ2-7, with 7 bases aligning to TRBD2. Unmatched junction bases numbered 11, after V lost 3 bases and J lost 2 bases. This CDR3 region has 16 residues. CDR1 SGDLS and CDR2 YYNGEE come from the germline V gene.

The chain's CDR3 is CASWEQVRNQPQHF. DNA for the CDR3: TGTGCCAGCTGGGAACAGGTACGGAATCAGCCCCAGCATTTT. The rearrangement joins TRBV6-6 to TRBJ1-5; maybe TRBD1 (5 bases). Germline-derived CDR1 and CDR2 are MNHNY and SVGAGI (reference sequence). V was shortened by 8 bases and J by 4 bases, with 15 bases between the two germline ends. The CDR3 length is 14 residues.

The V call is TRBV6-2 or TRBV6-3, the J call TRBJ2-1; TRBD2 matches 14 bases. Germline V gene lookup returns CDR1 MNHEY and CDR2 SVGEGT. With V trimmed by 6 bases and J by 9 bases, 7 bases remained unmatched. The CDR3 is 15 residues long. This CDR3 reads CASSPRTSGRREQFF. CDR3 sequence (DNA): TGTGCCAGCAGCCCCCGGACTAGCGGGAGGCGTGAGCAGTTCTTC.

For the CDR3, the DNA is TGTGCCAGCAGCCTGAGGACAGGGCAGCCCCAGCATTTT. Protein: CASSLRTGQPQHF. The rearrangement links TRBV3-1 (or the pseudogene TRBV3-2) to TRBJ1-5; TRBD1 matches at 8 bases. This CDR3 comprises 13 residues. Trimming removed 4 bases from V and 7 bases from J; junction bases left unmatched: 3. From germline, CDR1 is LGHDT and CDR2 YNNKEL (reference sequence).

In DNA, the CDR3 is TGTGCCAGCAGTTCTCCCGGACTAGCCAACGAGCAGTACTTC. Encoded protein: CASSSPGLANEQYF. The chain employs TRBV28 and TRBJ2-7; 8 bases are shared with TRBD2. The V segment lost 4 bases and the J segment 5 bases; nucleotides outside the gene matches: 7. Germline V gene lookup returns CDR1 MDHEN and CDR2 SYDVKM. The CDR3 has 14 amino acids.

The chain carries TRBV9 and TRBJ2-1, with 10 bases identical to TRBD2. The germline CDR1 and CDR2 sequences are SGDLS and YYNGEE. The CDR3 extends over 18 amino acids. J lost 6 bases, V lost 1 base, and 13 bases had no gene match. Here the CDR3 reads CASSVSGLAGVKINEQFF. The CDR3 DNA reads TGTGCCAGCAGCGTATCGGGGCTAGCGGGAGTAAAGATCAATGAGCAGTTCTTC.

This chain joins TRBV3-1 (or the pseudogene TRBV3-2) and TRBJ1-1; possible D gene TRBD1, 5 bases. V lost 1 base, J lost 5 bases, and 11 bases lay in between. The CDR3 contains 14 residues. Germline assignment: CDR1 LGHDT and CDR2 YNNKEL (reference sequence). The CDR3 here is CASSQGLGVTEAFF. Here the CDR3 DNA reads TGTGCCAGCAGCCAAGGGCTAGGGGTAACTGAAGCTTTCTTT.

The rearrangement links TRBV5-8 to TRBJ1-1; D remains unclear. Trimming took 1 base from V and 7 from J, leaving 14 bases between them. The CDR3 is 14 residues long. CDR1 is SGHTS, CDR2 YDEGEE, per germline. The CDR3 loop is CASSLLRIGDEAFF. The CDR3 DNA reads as TGTGCCAGCAGCTTGTTGAGGATTGGTGATGAAGCTTTCTTT.

The CDR3 protein is CASRPGRERETQYF. The DNA of the CDR3 is TGTGCCAGCAGGCCCGGTCGGGAACGAGAGACCCAGTACTTC. The chain carries TRBV6-5 and TRBJ2-5; possible D gene TRBD2, 5 bases. This CDR3 is built from 14 residues. Looked up from germline, CDR1 is MNHEY and CDR2 is SVGAGI. V gave up 6 bases and J gave up 4 bases, with 15 bases separating them.

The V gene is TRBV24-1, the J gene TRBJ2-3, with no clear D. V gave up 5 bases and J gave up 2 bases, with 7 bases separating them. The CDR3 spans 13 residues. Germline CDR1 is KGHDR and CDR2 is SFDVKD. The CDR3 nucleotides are TGTGCCACCAGTGCCGCGGCCACAGATACGCAGTATTTT. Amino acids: CATSAAATDTQYF.

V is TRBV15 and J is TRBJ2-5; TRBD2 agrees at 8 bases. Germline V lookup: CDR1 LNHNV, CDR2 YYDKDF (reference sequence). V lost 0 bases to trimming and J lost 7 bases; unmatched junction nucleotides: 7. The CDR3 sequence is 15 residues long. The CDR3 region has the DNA TGTGCCACCAGCAGAGACCCAGCGGGAGTAGGGACCCAGTACTTC. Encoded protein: CATSRDPAGVGTQYF.

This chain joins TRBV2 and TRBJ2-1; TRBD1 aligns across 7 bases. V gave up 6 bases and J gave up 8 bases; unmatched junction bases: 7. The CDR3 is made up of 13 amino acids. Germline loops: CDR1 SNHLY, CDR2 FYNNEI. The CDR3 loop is CASSYNRGDEQFF. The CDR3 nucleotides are TGTGCCAGCAGCTATAACAGGGGCGATGAGCAGTTCTTC.

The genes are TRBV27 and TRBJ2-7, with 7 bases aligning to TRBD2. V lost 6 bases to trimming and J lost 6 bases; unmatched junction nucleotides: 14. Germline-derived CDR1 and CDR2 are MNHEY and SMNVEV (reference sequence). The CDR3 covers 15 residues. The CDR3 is CASSLNSGLASEQYF. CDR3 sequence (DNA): TGTGCCAGCAGCCTAAATAGCGGGCTAGCGAGCGAGCAGTACTTC.

CDR3 sequence (DNA): TGTGCCAGCAGCAAGCAGGTCAGAGATAGCAATCAGCCCCAGCATTTT. This sequence encodes CASSKQVRDSNQPQHF. The chain has TRBV5-5 and TRBJ1-5; D is ambiguous. The CDR3 runs 16 residues. Germline V gene sequence: CDR1 SGHKS, CDR2 YYEKEE (reference sequence). V lost 4 bases to trimming and J lost 0 bases, with 14 bases between them.

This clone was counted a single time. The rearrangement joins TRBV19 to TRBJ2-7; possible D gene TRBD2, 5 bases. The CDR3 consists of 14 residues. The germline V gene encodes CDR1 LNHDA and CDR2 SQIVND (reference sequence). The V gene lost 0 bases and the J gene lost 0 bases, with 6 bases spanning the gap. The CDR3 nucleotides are TGTGCCAGTAGTATAGACCGGGACTCCTACGAGCAGTACTTC. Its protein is CASSIDRDSYEQYF.

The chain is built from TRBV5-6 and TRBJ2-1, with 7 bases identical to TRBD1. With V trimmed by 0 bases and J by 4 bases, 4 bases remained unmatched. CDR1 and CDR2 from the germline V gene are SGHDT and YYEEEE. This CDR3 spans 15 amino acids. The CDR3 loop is CASSLVGTDYNEQFF. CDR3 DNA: TGTGCCAGCAGCTTGGTCGGGACAGATTACAATGAGCAGTTCTTC.

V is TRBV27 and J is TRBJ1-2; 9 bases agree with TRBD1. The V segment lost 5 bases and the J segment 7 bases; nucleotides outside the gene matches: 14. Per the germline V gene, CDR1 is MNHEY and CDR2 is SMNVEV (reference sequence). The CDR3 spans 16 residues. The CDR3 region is CASSMGQGVTVSGYTF. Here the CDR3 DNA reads TGTGCCAGCAGTATGGGACAGGGAGTGACTGTGAGTGGCTACACCTTC.

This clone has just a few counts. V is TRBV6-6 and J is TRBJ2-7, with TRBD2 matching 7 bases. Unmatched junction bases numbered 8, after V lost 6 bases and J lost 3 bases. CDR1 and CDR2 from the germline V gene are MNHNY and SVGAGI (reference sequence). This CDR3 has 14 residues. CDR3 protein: CASSPGRGGYEQYF. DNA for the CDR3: TGTGCCAGCAGCCCGGGGAGGGGAGGCTACGAGCAGTACTTC.

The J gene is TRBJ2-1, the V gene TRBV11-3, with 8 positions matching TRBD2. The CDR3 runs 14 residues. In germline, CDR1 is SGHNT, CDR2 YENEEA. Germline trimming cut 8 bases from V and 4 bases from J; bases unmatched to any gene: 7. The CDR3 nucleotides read TGTGCCAGCGCTTTTAGCGGGGATTACAATGAGCAGTTCTTC. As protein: CASAFSGDYNEQFF.